Below, one TCR beta chain is given with its context. Its antigen is undetermined. The data were produced by immunoSEQ multiplex PCR, yet TCRdb's version contains in-frame clones alone and is incomplete. The sample lists fewer than 65,000 clones, more than 85% seen once, with roughly a sixth in the top ten. This record belongs to a study of OX40 agonist ivuxolimab in advanced cancers. Study at large: Patients were treated with ivuxolimab, an agonistic anti-OX40 (CD134) antibody. Study outcomes and limitations: Some nonresponders likewise displayed low normalized T-cell clonal expansion. Antigen specificity remained undetermined for the expanded peripheral T cells.

J was trimmed by 4 bases and V by 6 bases; bases with no gene match: 4. CDR3 length: 13 amino acids. The germline V gene has CDR1 SEHNR and CDR2 FQNEAQ (reference sequence). The chain carries TRBV7-9 and TRBJ1-1; 8 nucleotides agree with TRBD1. The receptor was derived from an adult with an advanced solid tumor such as melanoma, head and neck, liver or kidney cancer. The sequences come from CD4+ or CD8+ T cells sorted from blood, collected in a trial of the OX40 agonist ivuxolimab. DNA for the CDR3: TGTGCCAGCAGTATCACAGGGGGCACTGAAGCTTTCTTT. As protein: CASSITGGTEAFF.